The 25 T cell receptor beta chains in this list originate from one sample, sequenced in a study of immune cell composition in non-small cell lung cancer. Profiled with immunoSEQ multiplex PCR; TCRdb holds only in-frame clones, not every one. The sample lists under 900 clones; 73% were seen once. Material for sequencing was lung tumor tissue. These receptors were obtained from a human donor with non-small cell lung cancer.

The rearrangement joins TRBV11-1 to TRBJ2-2; D call uncertain. V was shortened by 6 bases and J by 1 base, with 12 bases between the two germline ends. Looked up from germline, CDR1 is SGHAT and CDR2 is FQDESV (reference sequence). The CDR3 spans 15 residues. Written as DNA, the CDR3 is TGTGCCAGCAGTCCTTCTCCCTTGAACACCGGGGAGCTGTTTTTT. This codes for CASSPSPLNTGELFF.

The chain is built from TRBV19 and TRBJ2-1; TRBD2 agrees at 10 bases. With 3 bases clipped from V and 5 bases from J, the junction kept 4 bases outside the gene matches. The CDR3 loop spans 15 amino acids. The V gene's germline CDR1 is LNHDA and CDR2 SQIVND (reference sequence). DNA for the CDR3: TGTGCCAGTAGTATCTCTAGCGGGAGTCACAATGAGCAGTTCTTC. This encodes CASSISSGSHNEQFF.

The chain joins TRBV21-1 to TRBJ2-7; TRBD2 is taken as the D call from the table, unchecked against the DNA. TRBV21-1 is designated a pseudogene. There are 19 residues in the CDR3. Written as DNA, the CDR3 is TGTGCCAGCAGCAGAGATGGGACTAGCGGGAGTTTGAGCTCCTACGAGCAGTACTTC. This sequence encodes CASSRDGTSGSLSSYEQYF.

This clone came up a few times. The chain links TRBV6-6 to TRBJ1-2; TRBD1 matches 7 bases. Germline CDR1 and CDR2: MNHNY and SVGAGI (reference sequence). CDR3 size: 13 residues. J was trimmed by 3 bases and V by 6 bases; bases with no gene match: 4. The CDR3 DNA follows: TGTGCCAGCAGGGGAACAGGGGACTATGGCTACACCTTC. Encoded protein: CASRGTGDYGYTF.

This clone was recorded a few times. This chain uses TRBV6-1 with TRBJ1-4, with a tentative D call TRBD1 (5 bases). The V end was cut by 6 bases, the J end by 8 bases, with 13 bases between. This CDR3 contains 13 residues. Germline-derived CDR1 and CDR2 are MNHNS and SASEGT. The CDR3 sequence is CASSDAGKEKLFF. The CDR3 coding sequence is TGTGCCAGCAGCGACGCAGGGAAAGAAAAACTGTTTTTT.

The V gene is TRBV5-4, the J gene TRBJ2-5; a possible D gene is TRBD1 (6 bases). Trimming stripped 4 bases from V and 0 bases from J, with 16 bases between. The CDR3 is 16 amino acids. Germline values: CDR1 SGHNT, CDR2 YYREEE (reference sequence). CDR3 in amino acids: CASSLDPRGHQETQYF. The CDR3 DNA follows: TGTGCCAGCAGCCTGGACCCCAGGGGTCACCAAGAGACCCAGTACTTC.

The chain employs TRBV14 and TRBJ1-3, with D uncertain. Germline-derived CDR1 and CDR2 are SGHDN and FVKESK. This CDR3 contains 16 residues. Between the trimmed V and J ends, which lost 2 bases and 0 bases, there was a span of 11 bases. DNA for the CDR3: TGTGCCAGCAGCCAACCGTGGCCGCACTCTGGAAACACCATATATTTT. Amino acid sequence: CASSQPWPHSGNTIYF.

This clone was seen more than once but under ten times. The V gene is TRBV30, the J gene TRBJ2-7; tentatively, D is TRBD2 (5 bases). CDR1 is GTSNPN, CDR2 SVGIG, per germline (reference sequence). The V gene lost 4 bases and the J gene lost 2 bases, with 9 bases spanning the gap. This CDR3 has 12 amino acids. CDR3 nucleotide sequence: TGTGCCTGGACGGCGGGTCCCTACGAGCAGTACTTC. Protein: CAWTAGPYEQYF.

The chain couples TRBV19 to TRBJ2-1; 8 positions match TRBD1. Germline CDR1 is LNHDA and CDR2 is SQIVND (reference sequence). V trimming: 8 bases; J trimming: 7 bases; junction bases outside the gene matches: 4. The CDR3 runs to 12 residues. CDR3 region: CASSRGLNEQFF. In DNA form, the CDR3 reads TGTGCCAGTTCCAGGGGGCTGAATGAGCAGTTCTTC.

J is TRBJ1-1 and V is TRBV5-8; D remains ambiguous. Trimming shortened V by 1 base and J by 1 base, and 8 bases separated the two germline ends. From germline, CDR1 is SGHTS and CDR2 YDEGEE. The CDR3 consists of 14 residues. CDR3 DNA: TGTGCCAGCAGCTTGCTAGACGCGAACACTGAAGCTTTCTTT. Translating gives CASSLLDANTEAFF.

This chain joins TRBV5-1 and TRBJ1-5, with 11 positions matching TRBD1. Trimming took 4 bases from V and 4 from J; bases not matched to a gene: 4. The CDR3 covers 15 residues. Germline V CDR1 and CDR2: SGHRS, YFSETQ. The CDR3 DNA sequence: TGCGCCAGCAGCCGGGGACAGGGGGAAAATCAGCCCCAGCATTTT. This codes for CASSRGQGENQPQHF.

The gene calls are TRBV7-2 and TRBJ2-7; no firm D call. Trimming removed 2 bases at V and 3 bases at J, with 8 bases between. This CDR3 has 13 residues. The germline CDR1 and CDR2 sequences are SGHTA and FQGNSA. The CDR3, as DNA: TGTGCCAGCAGCTTAACAGCCAACTACGAGCAGTACTTC. Translated: CASSLTANYEQYF.

The rearrangement links TRBV28 to TRBJ2-2, with D tentatively TRBD2 (6 bases). CDR3 length: 15 residues. The V gene's germline CDR1 is MDHEN and CDR2 SYDVKM. V was shortened by 5 bases and J by 0 bases, with 10 bases between the two germline ends. This CDR3 reads CASSPGTPNTGELFF. In DNA form, the CDR3 reads TGTGCCAGCAGTCCCGGGACTCCGAACACCGGGGAGCTGTTTTTT.

The chain combines TRBV14 with TRBJ2-1; 11 bases map to TRBD2. The CDR3 is made up of 13 amino acids. With V trimmed by 5 bases and J by 8 bases, 2 bases remained unmatched. Germline CDR1 SGHDN, CDR2 FVKESK. CDR3 loop: CASSASGRHEQFF. The CDR3 region has the DNA TGTGCCAGCAGCGCTAGCGGGAGGCATGAGCAGTTCTTC. Together with reference TRBV14 and TRBJ2-1, the CDR3 gives the full variable domain: EAGVTQFPSHSVIEKGQTVTLRCDPISGHDNLYWYRRVMGKEIKFLLHFVKESKQDESGMPNNRFLAERTGGTYSTLKVQPAELEDSGVYFCASSASGRHEQFFGPGTRLTVL.

This clone was detected only a few times. The J gene is TRBJ1-4, the V gene TRBV7-8; D might be TRBD1 (6 bases). The CDR3 length is 15 residues. CDR1 and CDR2 (germline): SGHVS, FQNEAQ. Trimming stripped 3 bases from V and 6 bases from J, with 14 bases between. The CDR3 nucleotides are TGTGCCAGCAGCTTGGGGGCCGTAAACCATGAAAAACTGTTTTTT. This translates into CASSLGAVNHEKLFF.

The chain links TRBV2 to TRBJ2-2, with TRBD2 matching 10 bases. The CDR3 runs to 13 residues. Germline V lookup: CDR1 SNHLY, CDR2 FYNNEI. With 10 bases clipped from V and 6 bases from J, the junction kept 5 bases outside the gene matches. This CDR3 is CATQAGGPGELFF. Written as DNA, the CDR3 is TGTGCCACCCAAGCGGGAGGGCCCGGGGAGCTGTTTTTT.

The chain links TRBV14 to TRBJ2-3, with a tentative D call TRBD2 (7 bases). The CDR3 consists of 17 residues. CDR1 is SGHDN, CDR2 FVKESK, per germline. The V gene lost 1 base and the J gene lost 5 bases, with 19 bases spanning the gap. The CDR3 DNA reads as TGTGCCAGCAGCCAAGCGATAAGGGGGGGCAATAGAGATACGCAGTATTTT. It translates to CASSQAIRGGNRDTQYF.

V is TRBV14 and J is TRBJ1-1; D gene ambiguous. The ends were cut back, 5 bases at V and 1 base at J, with 8 bases in the middle. This CDR3 comprises 13 residues. Germline-derived CDR1 and CDR2 are SGHDN and FVKESK. The CDR3 DNA sequence: TGTGCCAGCAGCAAAACACAGAACACTGAAGCTTTCTTT. Translation: CASSKTQNTEAFF.

In its sample, this clone is hyperexpanded. The chain combines TRBV19 with TRBJ2-2; TRBD2 matches at 7 bases. J was trimmed by 6 bases and V by 4 bases; bases with no gene match: 5. Germline V lookup: CDR1 LNHDA, CDR2 SQIVND (reference sequence). CDR3 size: 14 residues. This CDR3 reads CASSTVGGAGELFF. In DNA, the CDR3 is TGTGCCAGTAGTACGGTGGGAGGGGCCGGGGAGCTGTTTTTT.

The chain links TRBV5-1 to TRBJ1-6, with D unclear. The V end lost 6 bases, the J end lost 7 bases, and 8 bases lay between the germline ends. Germline CDR1 is SGHRS and CDR2 is YFSETQ. The CDR3 is 12 amino acids. The DNA for the CDR3 is TGCGCCAGCAAGGCGGGCAATTCACCCCTCCACTTT. The encoded protein is CASKAGNSPLHF.

J is TRBJ1-4 and V is TRBV4-2; the D gene is possibly TRBD1 (6 bases). Trimming removed 5 bases from V and 5 bases from J, with 15 bases in between. CDR3 size: 15 residues. CDR1 LGHNA and CDR2 YNFKEQ come from the germline V gene. The DNA for the CDR3 is TGTGCCAGCAGCGTGCGGACAGATGCAAATGAAAAACTGTTTTTT. This codes for CASSVRTDANEKLFF.

V and J are TRBV9 and TRBJ1-2; 8 positions agree with TRBD1. The germline CDR1 and CDR2 sequences are SGDLS and YYNGEE. The CDR3 loop spans 17 amino acids. After removal of 9 bases from V and 3 bases from J, the junction contained 19 bases not matched to a gene. The CDR3 here is CATKLGQDNPAHYGYTF. CDR3 sequence (DNA): TGTGCCACGAAGTTGGGACAGGACAACCCAGCACACTATGGCTACACCTTC.

This chain links TRBV9 with TRBJ1-4; perhaps TRBD1 as D (5 bases). This CDR3 contains 17 residues. The V gene lost 2 bases and the J gene lost 0 bases, with 14 bases spanning the gap. Germline V gene sequence: CDR1 SGDLS, CDR2 YYNGEE. The CDR3, as DNA: TGTGCCAGCAGCGTTGGGGGGGGACTAGCAACTAATGAAAAACTGTTTTTT. Residues: CASSVGGGLATNEKLFF.

The chain combines TRBV11-2 with TRBJ2-7; a possible D gene is TRBD2 (5 bases). With 6 bases removed from V and 4 bases from J, the gap between germline ends came to 19 bases. The CDR3 spans 15 residues. The germline V gene encodes CDR1 SGHAT and CDR2 FQNNGV. CDR3 nucleotides: TGTGCCAGCAGTTCCGGACTGGGCAATAAATACGAGCAGTACTTC. Translation gives CASSSGLGNKYEQYF.

The V call is TRBV9, the J call TRBJ2-3, with 9 bases fitting TRBD2. This CDR3 has 14 amino acids. Germline V gene sequence: CDR1 SGDLS, CDR2 YYNGEE. V dropped 0 bases and J dropped 6; count of bases not matched to a gene: 2. In DNA form, the CDR3 reads TGTGCCAGCAGCGTAGTAGCGGGGGCTGATACGCAGTATTTT. It encodes CASSVVAGADTQYF. The entire variable domain, with the rest obtained from reference TRBV9 and TRBJ2-3, is as follows: DSGVTQTPKHLITATGQRVTLRCSPRSGDLSVYWYQQSLDQGLQFLIQYYNGEERAKGNILERFSAQQFPDLHSELNLSSLELGDSALYFCASSVVAGADTQYFGPGTRLTVL.